Below, 24 T cell receptor beta chains from the same sample are listed, as sequenced in a study of OX40 agonist ivuxolimab in advanced cancers. The data were produced by immunoSEQ multiplex PCR, yet TCRdb's version contains in-frame clones alone and is incomplete. The repertoire has roughly 80,000 clones, roughly nine tenths of them found once; the top ten carry approximately 0.69%. The sample consisted of CD4+ or CD8+ T cells sorted from blood, taken in a trial of the OX40 agonist ivuxolimab. The receptors were gathered from an adult with an advanced solid tumor such as melanoma, head and neck, liver or kidney cancer.

This chain joins TRBV6-5 and TRBJ2-7, with 9 bases identical to TRBD1. Germline V gives CDR1 MNHEY, CDR2 SVGAGI. V was pared by 5 bases and J by 3 bases, with 5 bases of the junction left unmatched. This CDR3 contains 14 residues. CDR3 sequence (DNA): TGTGCCAGCAGTCCGGGACAGGGCTTCTACGAGCAGTACTTC. Its protein is CASSPGQGFYEQYF.

The CDR3 loop is CASSQMDSNTGELFF. CDR3 in DNA: TGTGCCAGCAGCCAAATGGACAGTAACACCGGGGAGCTGTTTTTT. J is TRBJ2-2 and V is TRBV4-2, with a weak D call TRBD1 (6 bases). The CDR3 loop spans 15 amino acids. Germline assignment: CDR1 LGHNA and CDR2 YNFKEQ. The V end lost 2 bases, the J end lost 2 bases, and 9 bases lay between the germline ends.

This chain links TRBV7-8 with TRBJ2-2; TRBD1 agrees at 7 bases. The ends lost 4 bases at V and 1 base at J; junction bases unmatched: 24. There are 22 residues in the CDR3. CDR1 and CDR2 from the germline V gene are SGHVS and FQNEAQ. The CDR3: CASSSDGPSTTGPLWNTGELFF. For the CDR3, the DNA is TGTGCCAGCAGCTCAGATGGACCAAGTACGACAGGGCCGTTGTGGAACACCGGGGAGCTGTTTTTT. Complete variable domain (other parts from reference TRBV7-8 and TRBJ2-2): GAGVSQSPRYKVAKRGQDVALRCDPISGHVSLFWYQQALGQGPEFLTYFQNEAQLDKSGLPSDRFFAERPEGSVSTLKIQRTQQEDSAVYLCASSSDGPSTTGPLWNTGELFFGEGSRLTVL.

The chain recombines TRBV15 with TRBJ2-3; D uncertain. Trimming stripped 0 bases from V and 5 bases from J, with 3 bases between. CDR3 length: 12 residues. Germline V gene lookup returns CDR1 LNHNV and CDR2 YYDKDF (reference sequence). CDR3: CATSRELDTQYF. The DNA of the CDR3 is TGTGCCACCAGCAGAGAACTAGATACGCAGTATTTT.

The sample holds one count of this clone. J is TRBJ2-7 and V is TRBV18, with 12 nucleotides matching TRBD1. Trimming at V came to 3 bases and at J to 5 bases, leaving 5 bases not matched to a gene. This CDR3 is built from 15 residues. Germline values: CDR1 KGHSH, CDR2 LQKENI. DNA of the CDR3: TGTGCCAGCTCACCGACCGGGACAGGGGGCAACGAGCAGTACTTC. It is translated as CASSPTGTGGNEQYF.

The V call is TRBV7-2, the J call TRBJ1-1; 7 bases fit TRBD1. With V trimmed by 5 bases and J by 4 bases, 10 bases remained unmatched. From germline, CDR1 is SGHTA and CDR2 FQGNSA. This CDR3 is 15 amino acids long. Here the CDR3 reads CASSGTGELRTEAFF. The CDR3 nucleotides read TGTGCCAGCAGCGGCACAGGGGAGCTGCGCACTGAAGCTTTCTTT.

This clone was recorded once. This chain's CDR3 is CASSQQPTGDYGYTF. CDR3 coding DNA: TGCGCCAGCAGCCAACAGCCCACAGGGGATTATGGCTACACCTTC. The genes are TRBV4-3 and TRBJ1-2; 7 nucleotides match TRBD1. The CDR3 spans 15 residues. CDR1 LGHNA and CDR2 YSLEER come from the germline V gene. The trim removed 2 bases at V and 5 bases at J, leaving 8 bases unmatched.

The chain is built from TRBV7-6 and TRBJ2-1; possibly TRBD1 or TRBD2 for D (5 bases each). V lost 5 bases and J 10 bases, leaving 27 bases between the germline ends. This CDR3 is built from 17 residues. Germline V lookup: CDR1 SGHVS, CDR2 FNYEAQ. CDR3 sequence: CASSPTPTRGSFGEQFF. The CDR3, as DNA: TGTGCCAGCAGCCCAACACCCACGAGGGGTTCATTTGGGGAGCAGTTCTTC.

As for this clone: The sample carries other DNA sequences with the same CDR3. The chain is built from TRBV5-4 and TRBJ2-3; 14 bases are shared with TRBD2. Per germline, CDR1 SGHNT and CDR2 YYREEE (reference sequence). V dropped 4 bases and J dropped 3; count of bases not matched to a gene: 4. This CDR3 is 16 amino acids long. CDR3 DNA: TGTGCCAGCAGCCAGGGACTAGCGGGAGTAACAGATACGCAGTATTTT. This translates into CASSQGLAGVTDTQYF.

The chain carries TRBV5-4 and TRBJ1-1; weak D call: TRBD1 (6 bases). The CDR3 loop spans 14 amino acids. V lost 0 bases, J lost 1 base, and 7 bases lay in between. CDR1 and CDR2 from the germline V gene are SGHNT and YYREEE (reference sequence). CDR3 nucleotides: TGTGCCAGCAGCTTGGGGACAGCGAACACTGAAGCTTTCTTT. Protein: CASSLGTANTEAFF.

The chain couples TRBV4-3 to TRBJ2-5; 12 positions match TRBD2. After removal of 3 bases from V and 10 bases from J, the junction contained 18 bases not matched to a gene. CDR3 size: 18 residues. CDR1 and CDR2 (germline): LGHNA, YSLEER. CDR3 coding DNA: TGCGCCAGCAGCCAGTCTCTAGCGGGAGGGGGTCTTCAACACGGCCAGTACTTC. It is translated as CASSQSLAGGGLQHGQYF.

The V and J genes are TRBV27 and TRBJ1-2, with D unclear. The ends were cut back, 8 bases at V and 5 bases at J, with 15 bases in the middle. CDR3 size: 13 residues. CDR1 is MNHEY and CDR2 is SMNVEV in the germline V gene (reference sequence). CDR3 bases: TGTGCCAGCGGCCGCCCCCCAGATTATGGCTACACCTTC. Amino acid sequence: CASGRPPDYGYTF.

The V gene is TRBV10-2, the J gene TRBJ2-7; 7 bases align to TRBD2. This CDR3 has 12 amino acids. Trimming at V came to 6 bases and at J to 5 bases, leaving 4 bases not matched to a gene. CDR1 and CDR2 from the germline V gene are WSHSY and SAAADI. The CDR3 DNA is TGCGCCAGCAGAGTGGGGGGGAACGAGCAGTACTTC. Amino acid sequence: CASRVGGNEQYF.

The V gene is TRBV28, the J gene TRBJ1-4, with TRBD1 matching over 7 bases. CDR3 length equals 17 residues. Trimming at V came to 0 bases and at J to 2 bases, leaving 6 bases not matched to a gene. Looked up from germline, CDR1 is MDHEN and CDR2 is SYDVKM. Written as DNA, the CDR3 is TGTGCCAGCAGTTTATGGGGGACAGCGTACACTAATGAAAAACTGTTTTTT. This translates into CASSLWGTAYTNEKLFF.

The V and J genes are TRBV5-8 and TRBJ1-6; D remains unclear. Per germline, CDR1 SGHTS and CDR2 YDEGEE. Between the trimmed V and J ends, which lost 0 bases and 2 bases, there was a span of 6 bases. The length of the CDR3 is 15 residues. The CDR3 sequence: CASSLGGAYNSPLHF. CDR3 coding DNA: TGTGCCAGCAGCTTGGGTGGGGCCTATAATTCACCCCTCCACTTT.

The chain joins TRBV2 to TRBJ2-4; tentatively, D is TRBD1 (6 bases). Germline CDR1 and CDR2: SNHLY and FYNNEI. This CDR3 is 16 amino acids long. V was clipped by 5 bases and J by 2 bases, with 16 bases between them. The CDR3 region has the DNA TGTGCCAGCAGTCAGACAGGAACCCTGTCCAAAAACATTCAGTACTTC. It translates to CASSQTGTLSKNIQYF.

This clone has a single count. The rearrangement uses TRBV5-6 and TRBJ2-2, with unresolved D. Trimming stripped 2 bases from V and 4 bases from J, with 6 bases between. This CDR3 spans 13 amino acids. CDR1 and CDR2 (germline): SGHDT, YYEEEE. CDR3 coding DNA: TGTGCCAGCAGCTTACAGAGCACCGGGGAGCTGTTTTTT. It yields the protein CASSLQSTGELFF.

The chain joins TRBV27 to TRBJ2-7; perhaps TRBD2 as D (5 bases). V gave up 3 bases and J gave up 3 bases, with 18 bases separating them. CDR3 length: 16 residues. In germline, CDR1 is MNHEY, CDR2 SMNVEV (reference sequence). The CDR3 spells CASSFPRRGVSYEQYF. The CDR3 region has the DNA TGTGCCAGCAGTTTTCCGCGACGGGGAGTGAGCTACGAGCAGTACTTC.

J is TRBJ2-2 and V is TRBV5-5; no clear D. The CDR3 totals 12 residues. V was pared by 5 bases and J by 6 bases, with 8 bases between. Per germline, CDR1 SGHKS and CDR2 YYEKEE (reference sequence). The CDR3 reads CASRLQPGELFF. Here the CDR3 DNA reads TGTGCCAGCAGACTCCAGCCCGGGGAGCTGTTTTTT.

This chain connects TRBV5-6 to TRBJ2-3; D may correspond to TRBD1 or TRBD2 (6 bases each). The CDR3 length is 17 residues. Germline assignment: CDR1 SGHDT and CDR2 YYEEEE. With 1 base removed from V and 1 base from J, the gap between germline ends came to 16 bases. In DNA form, the CDR3 reads TGTGCCAGCAGCTTGTTCCGGGAGAGGGGGGGCACAGATACGCAGTATTTT. Its translation: CASSLFRERGGTDTQYF.

V is TRBV15 and J is TRBJ1-4; 10 bases line up with TRBD1. Losses at the gene ends were 3 bases for V and 3 bases for J; bases not matched to a gene: 1. The CDR3 is 15 residues long. The germline V gene encodes CDR1 LNHNV and CDR2 YYDKDF (reference sequence). CDR3 DNA: TGTGCCACCAGCAGGACAGGGGGCTCTAATGAAAAACTGTTTTTT. Protein: CATSRTGGSNEKLFF.

The CDR3 is CASSVAGSSYNEQFF. CDR3 nucleotides: TGTGCCAGCAGTGTAGCCGGGAGCTCCTACAATGAGCAGTTCTTC. The rearrangement uses TRBV2 and TRBJ2-1; D is perhaps TRBD2 (6 bases). V gave up 4 bases and J gave up 0 bases, with 10 bases separating them. The CDR3 contains 15 residues. Per germline, CDR1 SNHLY and CDR2 FYNNEI.

The V call is TRBV5-1, the J call TRBJ2-2; 7 bases match TRBD1. V shed 3 bases, J shed 1 base, and the junction held 3 bases outside the gene matches. Germline CDR1 and CDR2: SGHRS and YFSETQ. The CDR3 spans 15 residues. The DNA for the CDR3 is TGCGCCAGCAGCTACGGACAGGAGAACACCGGGGAGCTGTTTTTT. Amino acids: CASSYGQENTGELFF. The whole variable domain, filled in from reference TRBV5-1 and TRBJ2-2, reads KAGVTQTPRYLIKTRGQQVTLSCSPISGHRSVSWYQQTPGQGLQFLFEYFSETQRNKGNFPGRFSGRQFSNSRSEMNVSTLELGDSALYLCASSYGQENTGELFFGEGSRLTVL.

Only one count was recorded for this clone. In DNA form, the CDR3 reads TGCAGCGTTATAGCGGGAGGGGGCTACAATGAGCAGTTCTTC. Translating it yields CSVIAGGGYNEQFF. This sequence joins TRBV29-1 and TRBJ2-1, with 11 positions matching TRBD2. Germline lookup yields CDR1 SQVTM and CDR2 ANQGSEA. The CDR3 consists of 14 residues. The trim removed 5 bases at V and 3 bases at J, leaving 3 bases unmatched.